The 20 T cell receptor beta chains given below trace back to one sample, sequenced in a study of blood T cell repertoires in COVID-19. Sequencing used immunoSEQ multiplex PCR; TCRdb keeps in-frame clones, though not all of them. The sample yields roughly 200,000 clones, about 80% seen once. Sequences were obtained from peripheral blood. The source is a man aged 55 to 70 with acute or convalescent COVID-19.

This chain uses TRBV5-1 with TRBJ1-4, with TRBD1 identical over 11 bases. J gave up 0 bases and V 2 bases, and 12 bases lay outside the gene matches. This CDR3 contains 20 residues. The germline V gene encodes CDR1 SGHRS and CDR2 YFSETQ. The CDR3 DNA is TGCGCCAGCAGCTTAGTTTATGTAGGACAGGGGGCCACAACTAATGAAAAACTGTTTTTT. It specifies CASSLVYVGQGATTNEKLFF.

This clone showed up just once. CDR3 bases: TGTGCCAGCAGCCCGGGCCAGGGCCGAGTAATTGAAGCTTTCTTT. This codes for CASSPGQGRVIEAFF. The chain is built from TRBV5-6 and TRBJ1-1; TRBD1 might be the D (5 bases). The CDR3 covers 15 residues. Trimming removed 4 bases from V and 7 bases from J, with 20 bases in between. Germline CDR1 is SGHDT and CDR2 is YYEEEE. Full variable domain (rest looked up from reference TRBV5-6 and TRBJ1-1): DAGVTQSPTHLIKTRGQQVTLRCSPKSGHDTVSWYQQALGQGPQFIFQYYEEEERQRGNFPDRFSGHQFPNYSSELNVNALLLGDSALYLCASSPGQGRVIEAFFGQGTRLTVV.

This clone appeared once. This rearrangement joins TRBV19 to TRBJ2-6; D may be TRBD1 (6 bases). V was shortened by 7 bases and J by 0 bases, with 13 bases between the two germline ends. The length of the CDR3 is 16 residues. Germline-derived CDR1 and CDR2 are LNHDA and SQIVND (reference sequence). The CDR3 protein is CASKNRVTSGANVLTF. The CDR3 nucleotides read TGTGCCAGTAAAAACAGGGTGACCTCTGGGGCCAACGTCCTGACTTTC.

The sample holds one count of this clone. As DNA, the CDR3 is TGTGCCAGCAGCTTAACCAGGGGCGGTGAGCAGTTCTTC. Its protein product is CASSLTRGGEQFF. The chain uses TRBV14 and TRBJ2-1; D is perhaps TRBD1 (6 bases). Per the germline V gene, CDR1 is SGHDN and CDR2 is FVKESK. Trimming took off 5 bases at V and 9 bases at J, with 14 bases between the two ends. The CDR3 has 13 residues.

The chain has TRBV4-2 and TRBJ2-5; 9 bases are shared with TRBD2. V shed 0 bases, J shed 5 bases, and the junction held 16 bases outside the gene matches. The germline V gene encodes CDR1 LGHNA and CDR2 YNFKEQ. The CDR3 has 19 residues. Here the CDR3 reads CASSQDGVGTSGFGETQYF. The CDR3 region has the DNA TGTGCCAGCAGCCAAGATGGGGTTGGTACTAGCGGGTTCGGGGAGACCCAGTACTTC.

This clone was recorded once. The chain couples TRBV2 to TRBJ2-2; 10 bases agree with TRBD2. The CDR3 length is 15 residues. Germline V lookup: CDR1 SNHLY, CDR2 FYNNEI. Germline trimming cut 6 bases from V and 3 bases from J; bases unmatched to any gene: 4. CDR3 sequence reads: CASSGTSDYTGELFF. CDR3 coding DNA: TGTGCCAGCAGCGGGACTAGCGATTACACCGGGGAGCTGTTTTTT.

The CDR3 here is CASNDRGHQETQYF. The CDR3 DNA sequence: TGTGCCAGCAACGACAGGGGACACCAAGAGACCCAGTACTTC. The J gene is TRBJ2-5, the V gene TRBV5-5, with 8 bases matching TRBD1. The length of the CDR3 is 14 residues. V shed 6 bases, J shed 0 bases, and the junction held 4 bases outside the gene matches. Germline CDR1 SGHKS, CDR2 YYEKEE (reference sequence).

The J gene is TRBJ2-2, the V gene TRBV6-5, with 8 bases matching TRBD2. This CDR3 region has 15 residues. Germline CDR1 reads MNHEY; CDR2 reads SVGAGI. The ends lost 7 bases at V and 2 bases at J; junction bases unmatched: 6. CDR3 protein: CASTISGTNTGELFF. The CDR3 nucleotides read TGTGCCAGCACCATTAGCGGGACTAACACCGGGGAGCTGTTTTTT.

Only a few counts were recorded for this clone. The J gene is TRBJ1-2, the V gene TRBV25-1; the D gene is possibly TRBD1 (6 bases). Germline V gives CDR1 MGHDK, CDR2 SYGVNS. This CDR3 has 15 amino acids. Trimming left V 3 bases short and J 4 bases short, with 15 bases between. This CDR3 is CASSDLRQGLYGYTF. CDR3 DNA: TGTGCCAGCAGTGACCTCCGGCAGGGGCTCTATGGCTACACCTTC.

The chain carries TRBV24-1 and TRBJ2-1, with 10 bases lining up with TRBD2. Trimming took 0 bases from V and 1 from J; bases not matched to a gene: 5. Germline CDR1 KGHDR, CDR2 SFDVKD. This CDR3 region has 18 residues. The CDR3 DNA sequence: TGTGCCACCAGTGATTTGAGGTCTAGCGGGAGTTCCTACAATGAGCAGTTCTTC. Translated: CATSDLRSSGSSYNEQFF.

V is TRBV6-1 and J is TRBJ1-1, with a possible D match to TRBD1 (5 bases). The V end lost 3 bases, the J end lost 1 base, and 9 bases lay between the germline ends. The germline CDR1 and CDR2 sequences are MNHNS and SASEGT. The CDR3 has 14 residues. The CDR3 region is CASSEGLGNTEAFF. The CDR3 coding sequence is TGTGCCAGCAGTGAGGGGCTCGGGAACACTGAAGCTTTCTTT.

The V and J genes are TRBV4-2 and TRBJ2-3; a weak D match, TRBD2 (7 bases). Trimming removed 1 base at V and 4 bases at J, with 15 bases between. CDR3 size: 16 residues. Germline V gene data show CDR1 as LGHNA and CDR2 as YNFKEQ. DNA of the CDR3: TGTGCCAGCAGCCAAGTCGTGGGGGGGCGCGCAGATACGCAGTATTTT. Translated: CASSQVVGGRADTQYF.

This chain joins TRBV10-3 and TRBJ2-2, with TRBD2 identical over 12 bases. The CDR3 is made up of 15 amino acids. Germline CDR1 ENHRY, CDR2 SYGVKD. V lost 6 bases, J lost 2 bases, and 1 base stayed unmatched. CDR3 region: CAISGLAGNTGELFF. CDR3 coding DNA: TGTGCCATCAGCGGACTAGCGGGAAACACCGGGGAGCTGTTTTTT.

For the CDR3, the DNA is TGTGCCACCAGCCCGGGACAGGGTCTGGACGAGCAGTACTTC. It specifies CATSPGQGLDEQYF. V and J are TRBV15 and TRBJ2-7; 9 nucleotides agree with TRBD1. This CDR3 region has 14 residues. The trim removed 5 bases at V and 5 bases at J, leaving 7 bases unmatched. Germline loops: CDR1 LNHNV, CDR2 YYDKDF (reference sequence).

DNA for the CDR3: TGTGCCAGCAGCCTCCAGTCCCGGGAAGGCTACACCTTC. It yields the protein CASSLQSREGYTF. V is TRBV5-4 and J is TRBJ1-2; no clear D. The CDR3 contains 13 residues. Germline loops: CDR1 SGHNT, CDR2 YYREEE (reference sequence). Trimming left V 4 bases short and J 8 bases short, with 15 bases between. Supplemented by reference TRBV5-4 and TRBJ1-2, the full variable domain reads ETGVTQSPTHLIKTRGQQVTLRCSSQSGHNTVSWYQQALGQGPQFIFQYYREEENGRGNFPPRFSGLQFPNYSSELNVNALELDDSALYLCASSLQSREGYTFGSGTRLTVV.

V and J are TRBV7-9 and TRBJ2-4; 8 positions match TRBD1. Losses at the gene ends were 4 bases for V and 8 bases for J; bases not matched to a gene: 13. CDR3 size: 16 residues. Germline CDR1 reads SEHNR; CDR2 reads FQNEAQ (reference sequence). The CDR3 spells CASSSLPGQVADIQYF. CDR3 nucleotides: TGTGCCAGCAGCTCCTTGCCGGGACAGGTGGCGGACATTCAGTACTTC.

In DNA, the CDR3 is TGCGCCAGCAGCCTCAGACAGAACGACGGCACCGGGGAGCTGTTTTTT. This encodes CASSLRQNDGTGELFF. The V and J genes are TRBV5-1 and TRBJ2-2; perhaps TRBD1 as D (5 bases). V shed 4 bases and J shed 4 bases, with 17 bases lying between them. Germline assignment: CDR1 SGHRS and CDR2 YFSETQ. The CDR3 contains 16 residues.

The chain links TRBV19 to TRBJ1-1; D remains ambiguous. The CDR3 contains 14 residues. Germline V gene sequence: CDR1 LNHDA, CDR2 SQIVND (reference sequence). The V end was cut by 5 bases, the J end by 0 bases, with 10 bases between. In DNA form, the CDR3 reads TGTGCCAGTAGTTCCCGGAGACTGAACACTGAAGCTTTCTTT. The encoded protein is CASSSRRLNTEAFF.

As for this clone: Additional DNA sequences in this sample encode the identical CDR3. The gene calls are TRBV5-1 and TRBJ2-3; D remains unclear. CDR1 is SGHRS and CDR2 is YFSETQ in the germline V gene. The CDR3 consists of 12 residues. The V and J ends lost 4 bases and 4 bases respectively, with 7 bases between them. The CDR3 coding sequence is TGCGCCAGCAGCCCGCCGGCAGATACGCAGTATTTT. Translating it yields CASSPPADTQYF.

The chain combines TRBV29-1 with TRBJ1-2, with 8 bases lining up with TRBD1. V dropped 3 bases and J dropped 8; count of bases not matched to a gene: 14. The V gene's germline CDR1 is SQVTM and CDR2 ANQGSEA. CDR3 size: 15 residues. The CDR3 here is CSVEGPDDRGGGYTF. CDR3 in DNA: TGCAGCGTTGAGGGTCCCGACGACAGGGGAGGCGGCTACACCTTC.